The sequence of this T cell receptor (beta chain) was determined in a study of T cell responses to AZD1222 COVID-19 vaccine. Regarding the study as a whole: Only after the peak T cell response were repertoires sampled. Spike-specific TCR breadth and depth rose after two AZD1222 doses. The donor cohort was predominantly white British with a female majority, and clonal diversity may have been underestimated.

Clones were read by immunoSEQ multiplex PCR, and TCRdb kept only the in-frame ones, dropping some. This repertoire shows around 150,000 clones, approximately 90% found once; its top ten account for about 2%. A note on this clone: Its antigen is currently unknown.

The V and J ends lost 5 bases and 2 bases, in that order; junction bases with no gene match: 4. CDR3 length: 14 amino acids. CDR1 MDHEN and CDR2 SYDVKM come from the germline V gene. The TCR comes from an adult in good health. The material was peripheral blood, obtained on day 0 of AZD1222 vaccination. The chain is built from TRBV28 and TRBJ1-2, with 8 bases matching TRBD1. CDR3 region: CASSRTGTNYGYTF. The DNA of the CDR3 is TGTGCCAGCAGTCGGACAGGGACAAACTATGGCTACACCTTC.